The TCR beta chain described here comes from a study of blood T cells in healthy people across ages. Primed by a sample-barcoded 5' primer and a J-beta primer mix, a second PCR proceeded for roughly 6 to 12 cycles. TCRdb reprocessed the 5' RACE reads with MiXCR, giving one entry per CDR3 protein. The sample has more than 1 million distinct CDR3 sequences, 45% seen once. Germline values: CDR1 SQVTM, CDR2 ANQGSEA. This CDR3 has 14 amino acids. The germline V and J ends were trimmed by 4 bases and 0 bases, with 11 bases remaining between them. The sequence derives from a woman aged 55-70 years in good health. Material for sequencing was blood. The chain recombines TRBV29-1 with TRBJ2-3; D gene ambiguous. CDR3 nucleotides: TGCAGCGTTGTGTTCGGCACTAGCACAGATACGCAGTATTTT. It yields the protein CSVVFGTSTDTQYF.